This TCR beta chain comes out of a study of T cells after yellow fever vaccination. Overall study results and limits: Contaminating bulk clonotypes could be abundant in FACS-sorted repertoires. Only a small proportion of the clonotypes turned up in both the CD4 and the CD8 compartments, likely arising from convergent recombination. After the booster, about 95% of CD4 and approximately 90% of CD8 primary-response clones were re-detected.

This clonotype was recorded at least ten times. Its antigen is as yet unknown. Researchers made TCR cDNA using 5'RACE template switching, and this step added a universal primer site and UMIs. TCRdb used MiXCR to reprocess the 5' RACE reads, holding one entry per CDR3 protein. This table holds some 240,000 distinct CDR3 sequences, approximately 3.3% found once. The CDR3 has 14 amino acids. With V trimmed by 4 bases and J by 12 bases, 11 bases remained unmatched. The rearrangement links TRBV12-3 or TRBV12-4 to TRBJ2-1; 8 bases align to TRBD2. This receptor was taken from a man aged 18 to 29 who received the YFV17D yellow fever vaccine. Sequenced here: CD4+ T cells sorted from PBMCs, sampled 10 days after the yellow fever booster vaccination. CDR3: CASSSLSGVGWQFF. The DNA of the CDR3 is TGTGCCAGCAGTTCCCTTAGCGGGGTAGGCTGGCAGTTCTTC.